This TCR beta chain is from a study of blood T cell repertoires in COVID-19. Study in general: Researchers got acute and convalescent COVID-19 samples from the United States, Italy and Spain.

Assay used: immunoSEQ multiplex PCR; TCRdb lists only in-frame clones, some missing. The table lists around 30,000 clones, roughly 92% of them singletons. The CDR3 contains 21 residues. The junction had 20 bases not matched to a gene; V was cut back by 0 bases and J by 4 bases. The germline CDR1 and CDR2 sequences are SGHRS and YFSETQ. The sequencing sample was made of peripheral blood. This sequence originates from a man between 60 and 75 years old with acute or convalescent COVID-19. The chain recombines TRBV5-1 with TRBJ2-1, with TRBD2 matching over 9 bases. The CDR3 DNA sequence: TGCGCCAGCAGCTTGGCCGAAACGGCATTAGCGGGAGCTTACCTTTACAATGAGCAGTTCTTC. Translated, it gives CASSLAETALAGAYLYNEQFF. Full variable domain (outside the CDR3, taken from reference TRBV5-1 and TRBJ2-1): KAGVTQTPRYLIKTRGQQVTLSCSPISGHRSVSWYQQTPGQGLQFLFEYFSETQRNKGNFPGRFSGRQFSNSRSEMNVSTLELGDSALYLCASSLAETALAGAYLYNEQFFGPGTRLTVL.